This T cell receptor (beta chain) was recorded in a study of blood T cell repertoires in COVID-19. Study-wide context: Whether acute or convalescent, the COVID-19 samples came from the United States, Italy and Spain. Sources were T cells, B-cell-depleted T cells, or PBMCs; the material itself was cDNA or gDNA.

As originally analysed: The assay estimated nucleated cells by amplifying reference gene primers. Profiling relied on immunoSEQ multiplex PCR, and the TCRdb table lists in-frame clones only, not all of them. V and J calls and clone size are copied from that table; D and trimming were computed from the DNA. The sample consists of approximately 76,000 clones, roughly four fifths of them appearing once. V lost 3 bases, J lost 8 bases, and 14 bases stayed unmatched. Germline loops: CDR1 SGHTS, CDR2 YDEGEE. The CDR3 length is 17 residues. J is TRBJ1-5 and V is TRBV5-8; 10 bases agree with TRBD1. The sequencing sample was made of peripheral blood. The sequence derives from a man aged 45-60 years with acute or convalescent COVID-19. This chain's CDR3 is CASSSGFGTGAVEPQHF. For the CDR3, the DNA is TGTGCCAGCAGCTCGGGCTTTGGGACAGGGGCCGTGGAGCCCCAGCATTTT.